The 19 T cell receptor beta chains below all came from one sample that was sequenced in a study of CD8 T cells in Susac syndrome (dated by TCRdb to the late 2010s). The library was generated by the immunoSEQ multiplex PCR assay. RNA was extracted using the RNeasy kit, and roughly 0.5 to 1 microgram was reverse transcribed with random hexamers. TCRdb trimmed the raw reads at Q25, called clones with MiXCR and kept productive beta chains. For every CDR3 protein sequence, its rows merge into one entry that carries the most common genes and DNA. This sample lists around 200,000 distinct CDR3 sequences; 85% to 95% were detected once. The ten largest clones take up approximately 0.075% of the sample. Sequencing input: CD4+ T cells from PBMCs. The receptors here all came from a human donor with multiple sclerosis.

The chain is built from TRBV20-1 and TRBJ1-2; D is ambiguous. There are 12 residues in the CDR3. V was cut by 6 bases and J by 8 bases, with 16 bases left in between. Per germline, CDR1 DFQATT and CDR2 SNEGSKA (reference sequence). This chain's CDR3 is CSALDQARGYTF. In DNA, the CDR3 is TGCAGTGCCCTAGACCAGGCTCGGGGCTACACCTTC.

The chain carries TRBV5-4 and TRBJ2-2, with D unresolved. Trimming took off 3 bases at V and 2 bases at J, with 14 bases between the two ends. The CDR3 is made up of 16 amino acids. CDR1 and CDR2 from the germline V gene are SGHNT and YYREEE (reference sequence). In nucleotides, the CDR3 is TGTGCCAGCAGCTCCCCCAATGGGGTTAACACCGGGGAGCTGTTTTTT. Encoded protein: CASSSPNGVNTGELFF.

The chain carries TRBV19 and TRBJ2-7, with D unclear. Germline CDR1 reads LNHDA; CDR2 reads SQIVND (reference sequence). Trimming shortened V by 5 bases and J by 4 bases, and 15 bases separated the two germline ends. The CDR3 spans 14 residues. This chain's CDR3 is CASSSPRHPYEQYF. The CDR3 region has the DNA TGTGCCAGTAGTTCCCCGCGACACCCATACGAGCAGTACTTC.

The CDR3 sequence is CASSPGGVGTGVHGYTF. DNA for the CDR3: TGTGCCAGCAGTCCTGGTGGGGTTGGGACAGGGGTCCATGGCTACACCTTC. The chain carries TRBV12-3 or TRBV12-4 and TRBJ1-2; 10 nucleotides align to TRBD1. The CDR3 loop spans 17 amino acids. V trimming: 5 bases; J trimming: 6 bases; junction bases outside the gene matches: 15.

The chain couples TRBV2 to TRBJ1-4, with D possibly TRBD1 on 5 matching bases. Per the germline V gene, CDR1 is SNHLY and CDR2 is FYNNEI. The CDR3 contains 14 residues. Deletions cut 8 bases from V and 0 bases from J, with 10 bases between. DNA for the CDR3: TGTGCCAGCGGTCGACAGTCAACTAATGAAAAACTGTTTTTT. Translation gives CASGRQSTNEKLFF.

This CDR3 is CASSYFGDRGPYEQYF. The CDR3 bases are TGTGCCAGCAGTTACTTTGGGGACAGGGGACCCTACGAGCAGTACTTC. V gene TRBV6-5 combines with J gene TRBJ2-7, with 10 bases lining up with TRBD1. Germline V gives CDR1 MNHEY, CDR2 SVGAGI. The CDR3 extends over 16 amino acids. V gave up 1 base and J gave up 2 bases; unmatched junction bases: 5.

This rearrangement joins TRBV30 to TRBJ2-2; 8 positions match TRBD1. Germline CDR1 and CDR2: GTSNPN and SVGIG (reference sequence). This CDR3 has 13 residues. With 5 bases clipped from V and 6 bases from J, the junction kept 5 bases outside the gene matches. CDR3 coding DNA: TGTGCCTGGGTATCACAGGGGGCCGGGGAGCTGTTTTTT. Translated: CAWVSQGAGELFF.

The CDR3 reads CASRPTNSRETQYF. The CDR3 DNA reads TGTGCCAGCAGGCCGACTAACTCCCGAGAGACCCAGTACTTC. The chain recombines TRBV7-2 with TRBJ2-5; D possibly corresponds to TRBD2 (5 bases). Germline CDR1 reads SGHTA; CDR2 reads FQGNSA. CDR3 length: 14 amino acids. Between the trimmed V and J ends, which lost 6 bases and 4 bases, there was a span of 15 bases.

This chain connects TRBV3-1 to TRBJ1-1; TRBD1 matches 9 bases. The CDR3 sequence is 15 residues long. Germline V gene lookup returns CDR1 LGHDT and CDR2 YNNKEL (reference sequence). J gave up 4 bases and V 4 bases, and 7 bases lay outside the gene matches. The CDR3 region has the DNA TGTGCCAGCAGCCTACAGGGGGCTGGGGTCACTGAAGCTTTCTTT. Protein sequence: CASSLQGAGVTEAFF.

This chain uses TRBV12-3 or TRBV12-4 with TRBJ1-5, with 8 bases that match TRBD1. The CDR3 is 16 residues long. J gave up 7 bases and V 3 bases, and 11 bases lay outside the gene matches. The CDR3 DNA follows: TGTGCCAGCAGTTTCGGGTTCCAGGGGGCTTACCAGCCCCAGCATTTT. Translation: CASSFGFQGAYQPQHF.

V is TRBV20-1 and J is TRBJ2-1, with D uncertain. The CDR3 covers 14 residues. CDR1 DFQATT and CDR2 SNEGSKA come from the germline V gene (reference sequence). Between the trimmed V and J ends, which lost 3 bases and 1 base, there was a span of 10 bases. The CDR3: CSASGGLSYNEQFF. The CDR3 nucleotides are TGCAGTGCTAGTGGTGGTCTGTCCTACAATGAGCAGTTCTTC.

The DNA of the CDR3 is TGTGCCACCAGTCCGGGGAGCTCCTACAATGAGCAGTTCTTC. Residues: CATSPGSSYNEQFF. The rearrangement joins TRBV24-1 to TRBJ2-1, with D possibly matching TRBD2 (5 bases). The germline V gene encodes CDR1 KGHDR and CDR2 SFDVKD. The CDR3 runs to 14 residues. Trimming pared 6 bases from V and 0 bases from J, leaving 8 bases between.

This CDR3 is CASSMGPYGYTF. DNA of the CDR3: TGTGCCAGCAGCATGGGCCCTTATGGCTACACCTTC. This sequence joins TRBV3-1 and TRBJ1-2; unclear D gene. Germline lookup yields CDR1 LGHDT and CDR2 YNNKEL (reference sequence). Deletions cut 5 bases from V and 5 bases from J, with 9 bases between. This CDR3 comprises 12 residues. Drawing the rest from reference TRBV3-1 and TRBJ1-2, the complete variable domain is DTAVSQTPKYLVTQMGNDKSIKCEQNLGHDTMYWYKQDSKKFLKIMFSYNNKELIINETVPNRFSPKSPDKAHLNLHINSLELGDSAVYFCASSMGPYGYTFGSGTRLTVV.

The V and J genes are TRBV25-1 and TRBJ2-5, with D perhaps given as TRBD1 or TRBD2 (5 bases each). Between the trimmed V and J ends, which lost 7 bases and 4 bases, there was a span of 19 bases. The V gene's germline CDR1 is MGHDK and CDR2 SYGVNS. The CDR3 contains 15 residues. The CDR3 coding sequence is TGTGCCAGCAATTCGGGACGCCACACGGGAGAGACCCAGTACTTC. Translated: CASNSGRHTGETQYF.

The chain couples TRBV20-1 to TRBJ2-4; 7 positions match TRBD1. The V gene's germline CDR1 is DFQATT and CDR2 SNEGSKA (reference sequence). Trimming cost V 6 bases and J 4 bases; bases outside gene matches: 3. The CDR3 covers 12 residues. Here the CDR3 DNA reads TGCAGTGCAGGGGGCAGGAAAAACATTCAGTACTTC. It codes for CSAGGRKNIQYF.

J is TRBJ2-2 and V is TRBV30; D unresolved. CDR1 is GTSNPN, CDR2 SVGIG, per germline (reference sequence). The CDR3 covers 14 residues. Between the trimmed V and J ends, which lost 1 base and 1 base, there was a span of 7 bases. The CDR3 loop reads CAWSAALNTGELFF. Written as DNA, the CDR3 is TGTGCCTGGAGTGCCGCCTTGAACACCGGGGAGCTGTTTTTT.

The J gene is TRBJ1-2, the V gene TRBV29-1; D is uncertain. The CDR3 has 13 residues. The germline V gene encodes CDR1 SQVTM and CDR2 ANQGSEA. Between the trimmed V and J ends, which lost 4 bases and 6 bases, there was a span of 15 bases. DNA for the CDR3: TGCAGCGTTGCCATCTGGGGTTCGCATGGCTACACCTTC. This codes for CSVAIWGSHGYTF.

The chain employs TRBV29-1 and TRBJ2-4; D is unclear. V was cut by 5 bases and J by 5 bases, with 10 bases left in between. This CDR3 contains 12 residues. The germline CDR1 and CDR2 sequences are SQVTM and ANQGSEA. CDR3 in amino acids: CSVFGGQNIQYF. In nucleotides, the CDR3 is TGCAGCGTTTTTGGCGGACAAAACATTCAGTACTTC.

The gene calls are TRBV3-1 and TRBJ1-4, with D possibly matching TRBD1 (5 bases). The CDR3 spans 14 residues. The germline V gene encodes CDR1 LGHDT and CDR2 YNNKEL (reference sequence). Trimming left V 7 bases short and J 6 bases short, with 15 bases between. The CDR3 here is CASTPGTDYEKLFF. In DNA, the CDR3 is TGTGCCAGCACCCCCGGGACGGATTATGAAAAACTGTTTTTT.